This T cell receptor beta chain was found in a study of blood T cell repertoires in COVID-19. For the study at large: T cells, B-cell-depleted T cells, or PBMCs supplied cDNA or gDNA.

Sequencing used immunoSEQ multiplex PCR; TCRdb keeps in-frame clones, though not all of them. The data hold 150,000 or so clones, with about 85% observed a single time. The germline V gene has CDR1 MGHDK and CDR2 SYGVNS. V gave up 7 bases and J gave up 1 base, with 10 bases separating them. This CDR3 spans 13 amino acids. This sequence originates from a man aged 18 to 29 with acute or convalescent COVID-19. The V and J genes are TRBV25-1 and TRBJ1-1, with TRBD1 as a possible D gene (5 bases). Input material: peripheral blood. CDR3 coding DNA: TGTGCCAGCACCGGACATCCGAACACTGAAGCTTTCTTT. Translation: CASTGHPNTEAFF.